This TCR beta chain was sequenced during a study of shared clonotypes between healthy human individuals. About the study: Used for every donor were three CD4 naive, three CD4 memory, two CD8 naive and one CD8 memory plate.

Tens of thousands of T cell genomes, or around 180 ng DNA, went into the sorted-subset replicate PCRs. Profiling relied on immunoSEQ multiplex PCR, and the TCRdb table lists in-frame clones only, not all of them. The table includes 1.5 million to 2.5 million clones, roughly 94% detected once. The CDR3 has 11 amino acids. Trimming stripped 3 bases from V and 5 bases from J, with 4 bases between. Germline V gene data show CDR1 as LNHDA and CDR2 as SQIVND (reference sequence). The naive CD8 population came from CD45RO-negative cells selected for CCR7, without terminally differentiated effector memory CD45RA+ cells. This clone was detected only a few times. This sample also contains other DNA sequences that code for the same CDR3.

The rearrangement links TRBV19 to TRBJ2-5, with D unclear. Sequenced: naive CD8+ T cells sorted from blood. The TCR sequence derives from a man between 18 and 29 years old in good health. The CDR3 nucleotides read TGTGCCAGTAGTATGGGGGAGACCCAGTACTTC. This translates into CASSMGETQYF.